These 6 T cell receptor beta chains came from one sample sequenced in a study of T cell responses to AZD1222 COVID-19 vaccine. Measured with immunoSEQ multiplex PCR; TCRdb has only the in-frame clones, and not every one. The sample records roughly 91,000 clones, roughly 87% being singletons. This specimen consisted of peripheral blood, obtained on day 0 of AZD1222 vaccination. The receptor source for this set is an adult in good health.

The chain carries TRBV7-8 and TRBJ2-5; either TRBD1 or TRBD2 may fit D (5 bases each). The germline V gene encodes CDR1 SGHVS and CDR2 FQNEAQ. Trimming removed 5 bases from V and 2 bases from J, with 15 bases in between. There are 15 residues in the CDR3. CDR3 sequence (DNA): TGTGCCAGCAGCACGCCGTTGGGACCTCAAGAGACCCAGTACTTC. It encodes CASSTPLGPQETQYF.

The chain recombines TRBV7-9 with TRBJ2-7, with 9 nucleotides matching TRBD1. V was pared by 5 bases and J by 0 bases, with 8 bases of the junction left unmatched. Germline CDR1 SEHNR, CDR2 FQNEAQ (reference sequence). The CDR3 sequence is 16 residues long. The CDR3: CASSHDTGGLSYEQYF. CDR3 DNA sequence: TGTGCCAGCAGCCACGATACAGGGGGCCTCTCCTACGAGCAGTACTTC.

V and J are TRBV7-4 and TRBJ2-5, with 11 bases identical to TRBD2. This CDR3 spans 15 amino acids. The V gene's germline CDR1 is SGHVT and CDR2 SQSDAQ. With 4 bases clipped from V and 5 bases from J, the junction kept 6 bases outside the gene matches. The CDR3 region has the DNA TGTGCCAGCAGCTGGGTACTAGCGGGAGTTGAGACCCAGTACTTC. The encoded protein is CASSWVLAGVETQYF.

This clone was picked up a small number of times. The V and J genes are TRBV6-5 and TRBJ1-1, with D perhaps matching TRBD1 (5 bases). Germline V gene data show CDR1 as MNHEY and CDR2 as SVGAGI. There are 12 residues in the CDR3. V was cut by 10 bases and J by 5 bases, with 14 bases left in between. The CDR3 region has the DNA TGTGCCACCCGGGGCGGGGCTACTGAAGCTTTCTTT. It is translated as CATRGGATEAFF.

This clone showed up just once. The chain combines TRBV19 with TRBJ1-2; D gene unclear. The V and J ends lost 0 bases and 0 bases respectively, with 11 bases between them. Looked up from germline, CDR1 is LNHDA and CDR2 is SQIVND (reference sequence). This CDR3 spans 16 amino acids. The CDR3 sequence is CASSIDPQAPNYGYTF. The CDR3 DNA follows: TGTGCCAGTAGTATAGACCCCCAGGCACCTAACTATGGCTACACCTTC. Full variable domain (remainder filled in from reference TRBV19 and TRBJ1-2): DGGITQSPKYLFRKEGQNVTLSCEQNLNHDAMYWYRQDPGQGLRLIYYSQIVNDFQKGDIAEGYSVSREKKESFPLTVTSAQKNPTAFYLCASSIDPQAPNYGYTFGSGTRLTVV.

The chain is built from TRBV7-9 and TRBJ2-7; D unresolved. The ends were cut back, 1 base at V and 6 bases at J, with 7 bases in the middle. The CDR3 is made up of 12 amino acids. Germline loops: CDR1 SEHNR, CDR2 FQNEAQ (reference sequence). CDR3 sequence reads: CASSLERREQYF. CDR3 nucleotide sequence: TGTGCCAGCAGCTTAGAAAGGCGCGAGCAGTACTTC.